This T cell receptor beta chain was obtained from a study of blood T cell repertoires in COVID-19. The CDR3 covers 15 residues. The germline gives CDR1 MGHDK, CDR2 SYGVNS. With 1 base removed from V and 7 bases from J, the gap between germline ends came to 13 bases. Measured with immunoSEQ multiplex PCR; TCRdb has only the in-frame clones, and not every one. The data hold fewer than 85,000 clones, with more than 75% observed a single time. This clone has more than one count but fewer than ten. The sequence came from a human donor in a cohort sampled during active COVID-19. The rearrangement uses TRBV25-1 and TRBJ1-4, with a weak D call TRBD1 (5 bases). The sequenced sample consisted of peripheral blood. The CDR3 DNA follows: TGTGCCAGCAGTGAATTCGGGGGGACGGGTGAAAAACTGTTTTTT. Encoded protein: CASSEFGGTGEKLFF.